This TCR beta chain derives from a study of blood T cell repertoires in COVID-19. As processed by the authors: The authors estimated nucleated cell counts from reference gene primer amplification. Assay used: immunoSEQ multiplex PCR; TCRdb lists only in-frame clones, some missing. The V and J calls and clone size come from that table; D and trimming were worked out from the DNA. The sample has about 170,000 clones, around 83% seen once. The CDR3 has 13 amino acids. Germline values: CDR1 MNHEY, CDR2 SVGAGI. Trimming shortened V by 6 bases and J by 3 bases, and 11 bases separated the two germline ends. Source material: peripheral blood. The chain recombines TRBV6-5 with TRBJ1-2, with a weak D call TRBD1 (6 bases). The origin of this receptor is a woman older than 75 in a cohort sampled during active or convalescent COVID-19. Here the CDR3 reads CASRPGQHYGYTF. CDR3 nucleotides: TGTGCCAGCAGGCCAGGACAGCACTATGGCTACACCTTC.